This T cell receptor beta chain stems from a study of T-cell memory formation after mild COVID-19. Points from the study as a whole: Mainly in CM and EM were contracting CD4+ clones; CD8+ were in EMRA. Later expanders leaned CD4+, whereas clones that contracted between day 15 and 85 were balanced CD4/CD8.

This clonotype came up a few times. Its antigen is undetermined. The CDR3 extends over 16 amino acids. Trimming took 2 bases from V and 2 from J, leaving 14 bases between them. Germline lookup yields CDR1 SGHTA and CDR2 FQGTGA. Barcoded TCR alpha and TCR beta cDNA libraries with UMIs came from 5'RACE using constant-segment primers. MiXCR, run by TCRdb on the 5' RACE reads, gives a single entry per CDR3 protein. Of about 130,000 distinct CDR3 sequences in the sample, about 18% are singletons; the top ten hold 5% to 5.5%. Sequenced input: PBMCs or a T cell subset sorted from them (not recorded which). This receptor was taken from a young man who had mild COVID-19 (a few samples of this study predate the infection). Cell type and time point are not known. The V and J genes are TRBV7-3 and TRBJ2-3; D perhaps matches TRBD1 (6 bases). The CDR3 sequence: CASSLSSGDNTDTQYF. The CDR3, as DNA: TGTGCCAGCAGCTTATCATCAGGGGACAACACAGATACGCAGTATTTT.